The 15 T cell receptor beta chains below come from one sample, sequenced in a study of shared clonotypes between healthy human individuals (dated by TCRdb to the early 2020s). Library preparation used the immunoSEQ multiplex PCR assay. This is the immuneACCESS table as TCRdb keeps it, with only in-frame sequences that have V and J called. A part of the clones is gone; compared with another copy, unresolved V genes explain less than half, and the rest is unexplained. Counted in this sample were fewer than 1 million clones; roughly 96% of them appeared once. The top ten hold roughly 0.23% of the sample. CD8 naive samples were CD45RO-negative cells positively selected for CCR7, giving a CD45RA+CCR7+ population that excluded TemRA cells. What was sequenced was naive CD8+ T cells sorted from blood. Taken with the paper, the label for cell subset or site translates to: CD45RA+CCR7+. The receptors were sampled from a young man in good health.

The table lists this clone with a count of one. V is TRBV6-5 and J is TRBJ2-7, with 8 bases lining up with TRBD1. Germline loops: CDR1 MNHEY, CDR2 SVGAGI. V lost 7 bases and J lost 0; bases outside the gene matches: 5. The CDR3 covers 14 residues. CDR3 sequence reads: CASTQGQGSYEQYF. CDR3 sequence (DNA): TGTGCCAGCACCCAAGGACAGGGCTCCTACGAGCAGTACTTC.

This clone was counted between two and nine times. This chain links TRBV27 with TRBJ2-7, with D perhaps matching TRBD1 (6 bases). CDR3 length: 13 residues. Trimming removed 5 bases from V and 8 bases from J, with 16 bases in between. CDR1 and CDR2 from the germline V gene are MNHEY and SMNVEV (reference sequence). The CDR3 region is CASSTGYVRQQYF. The DNA of the CDR3 is TGTGCCAGCAGTACAGGGTATGTTCGGCAGCAGTACTTC.

V is TRBV5-4 and J is TRBJ2-2; 14 nucleotides match TRBD2. This CDR3 comprises 17 residues. Germline-derived CDR1 and CDR2 are SGHNT and YYREEE (reference sequence). V lost 0 bases and J lost 6; bases outside the gene matches: 4. The CDR3 DNA follows: TGTGCCAGCAGCTTGGTGGGGACTAGCGGGGGCCCCGGGGAGCTGTTTTTT. As protein: CASSLVGTSGGPGELFF.

V gene TRBV29-1 combines with J gene TRBJ1-2; 11 bases fit TRBD1. V was pared by 7 bases and J by 6 bases, with 10 bases of the junction left unmatched. Germline lookup yields CDR1 SQVTM and CDR2 ANQGSEA. The CDR3 length is 14 residues. In DNA, the CDR3 is TGCAGCGGTGGCCCGGACAGGGGGCTCGATGGCTACACCTTC. Residues: CSGGPDRGLDGYTF.

V usage is TRBV27 and J usage is TRBJ2-7, with 7 bases fitting TRBD2. J was trimmed by 2 bases and V by 4 bases; bases with no gene match: 11. The CDR3 loop spans 16 amino acids. CDR1 is MNHEY and CDR2 is SMNVEV in the germline V gene (reference sequence). CDR3 loop: CASSSPLRTRTYEQYF. CDR3 coding DNA: TGTGCCAGCAGTTCCCCCCTCCGGACTAGAACCTACGAGCAGTACTTC.

The chain links TRBV5-5 to TRBJ2-5; 7 bases align to TRBD2. Germline CDR1 SGHKS, CDR2 YYEKEE (reference sequence). The CDR3 has 16 amino acids. Germline trimming cut 4 bases from V and 4 bases from J; bases unmatched to any gene: 13. The CDR3 nucleotides are TGTGCCAGCAGCCTCCAGAGGGACTATCTCCCAGAGACCCAGTACTTC. It codes for CASSLQRDYLPETQYF.

V is TRBV28 and J is TRBJ1-1; the D gene is possibly TRBD1 (5 bases). The germline V gene encodes CDR1 MDHEN and CDR2 SYDVKM. This CDR3 comprises 15 residues. The V end lost 7 bases, the J end lost 3 bases, and 18 bases lay between the germline ends. The CDR3 sequence is CASTAQGSGHTEAFF. The CDR3 DNA is TGTGCCAGCACGGCCCAGGGTTCGGGGCACACTGAAGCTTTCTTT.

This rearrangement joins TRBV7-2 to TRBJ1-3, with 7 bases identical to TRBD1. The V gene's germline CDR1 is SGHTA and CDR2 FQGNSA. This CDR3 is 17 amino acids long. V gave up 4 bases and J gave up 2 bases; unmatched junction bases: 11. The CDR3 sequence is CASSWGDSTHAGNTIYF. The CDR3 coding sequence is TGTGCCAGCAGCTGGGGGGACAGCACTCACGCTGGAAACACCATATATTTT.

This sequence joins TRBV7-9 and TRBJ2-2; maybe TRBD1 (5 bases). CDR3 length: 15 residues. The germline V gene has CDR1 SEHNR and CDR2 FQNEAQ (reference sequence). V lost 4 bases to trimming and J lost 1 base, with 10 bases between them. The CDR3 region has the DNA TGTGCCAGCAGCTCATATAGGGGGAACACCGGGGAGCTGTTTTTT. This gives the protein CASSSYRGNTGELFF.

The chain has TRBV2 and TRBJ1-1; the D is unclear. Trimming took off 4 bases at V and 4 bases at J, with 7 bases between the two ends. Germline CDR1 reads SNHLY; CDR2 reads FYNNEI. This CDR3 is 12 amino acids long. For the CDR3, the DNA is TGTGCCAGCAGTGCATCTGGCACTGAAGCTTTCTTT. This sequence encodes CASSASGTEAFF.

V usage is TRBV6-5 and J usage is TRBJ2-1; D remains ambiguous. Per germline, CDR1 MNHEY and CDR2 SVGAGI. Trimming removed 0 bases at V and 8 bases at J, with 11 bases between. This CDR3 is 14 amino acids long. This chain's CDR3 is CASSYSNSFDEQFF. The CDR3 bases are TGTGCCAGCAGTTACTCGAACAGCTTCGATGAGCAGTTCTTC.

The chain combines TRBV28 with TRBJ1-4; TRBD1 matches at 7 bases. CDR3 length equals 16 residues. The V gene end was trimmed by 2 bases and the J gene end by 6 bases; junction bases not matched to a gene: 9. Germline CDR1 is MDHEN and CDR2 is SYDVKM. Here the CDR3 DNA reads TGTGCCAGCAGTTTAGGGCCGACAGGGAACTATGAAAAACTGTTTTTT. As protein: CASSLGPTGNYEKLFF.

V gene TRBV6-1 combines with J gene TRBJ2-7, with 14 bases lining up with TRBD2. The CDR3 sequence is 20 residues long. Germline V CDR1 and CDR2: MNHNS, SASEGT. V gave up 2 bases and J gave up 0 bases; unmatched junction bases: 12. Here the CDR3 DNA reads TGTGCCAGCAGTGAACCCCCGGGACTAGCGGGAGCTTTGGGCTCCTACGAGCAGTACTTC. Translation gives CASSEPPGLAGALGSYEQYF.

V and J are TRBV29-1 and TRBJ2-7; the D gene is possibly TRBD1 (8 bases). With 5 bases removed from V and 1 base from J, the gap between germline ends came to 18 bases. This CDR3 region has 15 residues. CDR1 is SQVTM and CDR2 is ANQGSEA in the germline V gene. CDR3 DNA: TGCAGCGTTCAAAAAGCGGGACAGGCTTCCTACGAGCAGTACTTC. Its translation: CSVQKAGQASYEQYF.

The chain recombines TRBV18 with TRBJ2-7; D is uncertain. This CDR3 region has 11 residues. Germline CDR1 reads KGHSH; CDR2 reads LQKENI. Trimming left V 4 bases short and J 5 bases short, with 6 bases between. CDR3 DNA sequence: TGTGCCAGCTCACTTTCCCACGAGCAGTACTTC. The encoded protein is CASSLSHEQYF.